This passage covers 4 T cell receptor beta chains from one sample sequenced in a study of cytomegalovirus exposure and HLA in healthy donors. The PCR was carried out with 60 Vbeta primers and 13 Jbeta primers. The assay was immunoSEQ multiplex PCR, and TCRdb's table has in-frame clones only and misses some. The table includes around 180,000 clones, about 80% detected once. Sequenced: PBMCs. Source of these receptors: a woman in her twenties or thirties in good health and CMV-seropositive.

CDR3 residues: CASSSLPQETQYF. CDR3 coding DNA: TGTGCCAGCAGCTCACTACCGCAAGAGACCCAGTACTTC. The V call is TRBV11-2, the J call TRBJ2-5; no clear D. The CDR3 is 13 amino acids. CDR1 and CDR2 from the germline V gene are SGHAT and FQNNGV. V was clipped by 4 bases and J by 2 bases, with 8 bases between them.

V gene TRBV5-1 combines with J gene TRBJ1-1, with 9 bases matching TRBD1. With 9 bases clipped from V and 4 bases from J, the junction kept 10 bases outside the gene matches. This CDR3 comprises 14 residues. Germline-derived CDR1 and CDR2 are SGHRS and YFSETQ. The CDR3 region has the DNA TGCGCCAACCATCCACAGGGGGCCCTCACTGAAGCTTTCTTT. Protein sequence: CANHPQGALTEAFF.

The chain carries TRBV6-5 and TRBJ2-7, with a possible D match to TRBD2 (6 bases). CDR3 length equals 15 residues. In germline, CDR1 is MNHEY, CDR2 SVGAGI. The V gene lost 6 bases and the J gene lost 0 bases, with 15 bases spanning the gap. As DNA, the CDR3 is TGTGCCAGCAGCTCGATAGCGGTCAGCTCCTACGAGCAGTACTTC. As protein: CASSSIAVSSYEQYF.

V is TRBV29-1 and J is TRBJ2-7; 9 nucleotides align to TRBD1. Germline loops: CDR1 SQVTM, CDR2 ANQGSEA. The CDR3 is 13 amino acids. Unmatched junction bases numbered 5, after V lost 4 bases and J lost 4 bases. CDR3 sequence: CSVGRTGAYEQYF. The CDR3 region has the DNA TGCAGCGTTGGACGGACAGGGGCGTACGAGCAGTACTTC.